This section outlines one T cell receptor (beta chain) sequence together with its context. Its antigen is currently unknown. PCR employed 60 Vbeta and 13 Jbeta primers. Libraries were prepared by immunoSEQ multiplex PCR; TCRdb keeps only in-frame clonotypes and omits some of them. The table lists over 200,000 clones, around 80% of them singletons, with 0.58% in the top ten. The data stem from a study of cytomegalovirus exposure and HLA in healthy donors. Study results and caveats: When analyzed later, a missense DCLRE1C variant was found to be linked to TCR beta V- and J-gene trimming. According to a later analysis, donors in an Asian-associated ancestry cluster reportedly had fewer N-insertions than the 666-donor mean. Later on, an analysis found that several of the most significant clusters appeared to be linked to common viral pathogens, which included parvovirus B19.

CDR1 LNHDA and CDR2 SQIVND come from the germline V gene (reference sequence). This CDR3 is 15 amino acids long. V lost 3 bases and J lost 4, with 15 bases in between. The chain uses TRBV19 and TRBJ1-2; TRBD1 is a possible D gene (6 bases). Sequenced sample: PBMCs. The source is a woman between 40 and 50 years old in good health and CMV-seronegative. The CDR3 DNA sequence: TGTGCCAGTAGTATCGACAGGTCCTCCTTCTATGGCTACACCTTC. It encodes CASSIDRSSFYGYTF.